The T cell receptor (beta chain) under discussion was sequenced for a study of memory CD4+ T cells and cytomegalovirus serostatus (dated by TCRdb to between 2017 and 2020). At the level of the whole study: The cohort comprised around 35 healthy Belgian adults, 9 CMV seropositive and around 24 CMV seronegative. CD4+ memory TCRbeta repertoires of a Belgian cohort with known cytomegalovirus serostatus were sequenced in order to replicate a published TCR-based CMV serostatus classifier.

A remark on this clone: Its target antigen remains unknown. Base qualities are not at hand, and no much larger clone is one base apart.

Results and caveats for the whole study, not just this receptor: Only CD4+CD45RO+ memory cells were sequenced, in contrast to the original study, in which naive and memory CD4+ and CD8+ populations were covered. Among the 150 or so previously reported CMV-associated TCRbeta sequences, some 62 showed up in the CD4+ memory repertoires, with each one found in between one and five individuals. The results were interpreted as suggesting that the CMV-associated TCR signature is largely present in the CD4+ memory repertoire. A median bootstrapped AUC of almost 0.96 with a 95% CI of 0.76-1.00 was achieved on the Belgian cohort by the original-framework classifier. CMV serostatus prediction reached a median bootstrapped AUC of about 0.95 with the original framework and about 0.91 with a US-trained random forest.

Reading from cysteine to phenylalanine, the CDR3 counts 14 amino acids. Only CDR3 DNA remains: 42 bases, in frame from the first base. V is shortened by 6 bases, J by 8 bases, and the region joining them spans 19 bases. Taken from the germline V gene, the CDR1 and CDR2 loops are MNHNS and SASEGT. The Quick-DNA Microprep Kit was used to extract genomic DNA from the sorted cells. TCRbeta DNA was amplified with the immunoSEQ hsTCRbeta kit following the manufacturer's protocol. An Illumina MiSeq instrument was used to sequence the TCRbeta libraries. The authors processed their data as follows. Following removal of out-of-frame sequences, a few million distinct TCRbeta sequences were retained, with an average of around 70,000 per individual. Each individual was scored according to the count of over 150 previously reported CMV-associated TCRbeta sequences and the total productive distinct TCRbeta count. A beta-binomial model was reimplemented in Python, and random forests from scikit-learn, run with default parameters, were trained on data from the US cohort. Classifier performance on the Belgian cohort was reported as the median AUC with percentile confidence intervals calculated over 10,000 bootstrap iterations. The table was pulled from immuneACCESS by TCRdb, which kept in-frame rearrangements only. Such tables lose some clones; where checked, under half of the loss comes from unresolved V genes, and the rest has no known cause. That table furnishes V, J and clone size, whereas the DNA furnished D and trimming. A total of some 50,000 clones appear in this sample, roughly 80% of them only once. Just over 0.6% of the sample is held by the ten biggest clonotypes.

A FACSAria II was used to sort memory CD4+ T cells, defined as single viable CD3+CD4+CD8-CD45RO+ cells. CMV serostatus was determined using a Roche Elecsys assay that detects serum IgG against CMV pp150, pp28, p38 and p52. Once the samples were thawed, total CD4+ T cells were enriched through positive selection using CD4 magnetic microbeads. The samples came from a separate study whose specific focus was interrogating the CD4+ T cell memory repertoire. Peripheral blood mononuclear cells were isolated and cryopreserved according to standard operating procedures, and serum was stored at -80 degrees C. Staining used CD3-PerCP (BW264/56), CD4-APC (RPA-T4), CD45RO-PE (UCHT1) and CD8-Pacific Orange (3B5) antibodies, with Sytox blue excluding non-viable cells.

The TCR was taken from an adult in good health and CMV-seronegative. The chain couples TRBV6-1 to TRBJ1-2; a tentative D match to TRBD1 spans 6 bases. The sequenced sample consisted of memory CD4+ T cells from blood. The CDR3 protein is CASRINDRFGGYTF. DNA sequence: TGTGCCAGCAGGATTAATGACAGGTTCGGGGGCTACACCTTC.